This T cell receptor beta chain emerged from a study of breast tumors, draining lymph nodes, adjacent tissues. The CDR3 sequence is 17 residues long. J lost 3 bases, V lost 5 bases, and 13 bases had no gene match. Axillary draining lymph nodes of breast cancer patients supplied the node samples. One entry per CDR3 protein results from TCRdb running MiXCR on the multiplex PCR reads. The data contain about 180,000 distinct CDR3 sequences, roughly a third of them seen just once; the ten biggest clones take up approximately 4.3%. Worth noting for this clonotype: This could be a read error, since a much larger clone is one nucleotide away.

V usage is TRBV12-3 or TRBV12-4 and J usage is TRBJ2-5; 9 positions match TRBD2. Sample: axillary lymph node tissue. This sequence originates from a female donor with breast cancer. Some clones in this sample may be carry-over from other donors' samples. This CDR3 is CASSPRLAEPQKETQYF. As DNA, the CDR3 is TGTGCCAGCAGTCCTAGACTAGCGGAACCCCAAAAAGAGACCCAGTACTTC.